These 13 T cell receptor beta chains were sequenced from one sample in a study of T cells after yellow fever vaccination (dated by TCRdb to between 2017 and 2020). Libraries were made using 5' RACE. Sequencer: Illumina HiSeq 2500. TCRdb trimmed the raw reads at Q25, called clones with MiXCR and kept productive beta chains. When rows share a CDR3 protein, they turn into one entry using the most common DNA and genes. The sample includes a few hundred thousand distinct CDR3 sequences, with around 6.4% observed a single time. The ten biggest clones cover approximately 15% of the sample. The treatment or condition label, as the study defines it: live attenuated yellow fever vaccine strain. Specimen: PBMCs, collected 5 days after the yellow fever booster vaccination. The receptors originated from a man aged 25-45 years who received the YFV17D yellow fever vaccine.

This clonotype was observed many times. The chain carries TRBV5-8 and TRBJ2-5; D remains unclear. Trimming pared 3 bases from V and 2 bases from J, leaving 5 bases between. This CDR3 is 12 amino acids long. Germline V gene lookup returns CDR1 SGHTS and CDR2 YDEGEE. In DNA, the CDR3 is TGTGCCAGCAGCTCAAGTCAAGAGACCCAGTACTTC. Its translation is CASSSSQETQYF. Using reference TRBV5-8 and TRBJ2-5 for the parts outside the CDR3, the full variable domain is EAGVTQSPTHLIKTRGQQATLRCSPISGHTSVYWYQQALGLGLQFLLWYDEGEERNRGNFPPRFSGRQFPNYSSELNVNALELEDSALYLCASSSSQETQYFGPGTRLLVL.

This clonotype was detected ten times or more. V and J are TRBV5-1 and TRBJ2-7; TRBD1 might be the D (6 bases). Trimming removed 4 bases at V and 4 bases at J, with 15 bases between. The CDR3 spans 14 residues. Germline V CDR1 and CDR2: SGHRS, YFSETQ. DNA of the CDR3: TGCGCCAGCAGCCTCGACAGGTTCCAATACGAGCAGTACTTC. This codes for CASSLDRFQYEQYF. Together with reference TRBV5-1 and TRBJ2-7, the CDR3 gives the full variable domain: KAGVTQTPRYLIKTRGQQVTLSCSPISGHRSVSWYQQTPGQGLQFLFEYFSETQRNKGNFPGRFSGRQFSNSRSEMNVSTLELGDSALYLCASSLDRFQYEQYFGPGTRLTVT.

This clonotype was seen only a few times. The rearrangement uses TRBV21-1 and TRBJ2-1; TRBD2 is the table's D call and was not checked against the DNA. TRBV21-1 constitutes a pseudogene. The CDR3 sequence is 17 residues long. CDR3 sequence reads: CASSKDGLAGEWNEQFF. CDR3 coding DNA: TGTGCCAGCAGCAAAGATGGACTAGCGGGAGAGTGGAATGAGCAGTTCTTC.

J is TRBJ1-5 and V is TRBV7-8, with D hard to call. Germline V gene sequence: CDR1 SGHVS, CDR2 FQNEAQ. With 5 bases removed from V and 2 bases from J, the gap between germline ends came to 10 bases. CDR3 size: 14 residues. CDR3 sequence reads: CASSRRGGNQPQHF. CDR3 bases: TGTGCCAGCAGCCGCCGGGGTGGCAATCAGCCCCAGCATTTT.

In this sample, this clonotype turned up a few times. The chain combines TRBV5-1 with TRBJ2-7, with TRBD2 matching 8 bases. Trimming took 2 bases from V and 7 from J; bases not matched to a gene: 8. The length of the CDR3 is 14 residues. CDR1 SGHRS and CDR2 YFSETQ come from the germline V gene. CDR3 bases: TGCGCCAGCAGCTTAGGGCGGGAGGCAGGGGAGCAGTACTTC. It is translated as CASSLGREAGEQYF. The full variable domain, its missing parts supplied by reference TRBV5-1 and TRBJ2-7, is KAGVTQTPRYLIKTRGQQVTLSCSPISGHRSVSWYQQTPGQGLQFLFEYFSETQRNKGNFPGRFSGRQFSNSRSEMNVSTLELGDSALYLCASSLGREAGEQYFGPGTRLTVT.

The chain has TRBV12-3 or TRBV12-4 and TRBJ2-1; 7 positions match TRBD2. V dropped 5 bases and J dropped 5; count of bases not matched to a gene: 12. The CDR3 is made up of 16 amino acids. Here the CDR3 DNA reads TGTGCCAGCAGTACGTATTTTAGCGGGCTTAACAATGAGCAGTTCTTC. Protein: CASSTYFSGLNNEQFF.

V usage is TRBV20-1 and J usage is TRBJ2-1, with D tentatively TRBD1 or TRBD2 (5 bases each). Trimming shortened V by 6 bases and J by 8 bases, and 20 bases separated the two germline ends. Germline V gene sequence: CDR1 DFQATT, CDR2 SNEGSKA (reference sequence). This CDR3 has 14 residues. The CDR3 sequence: CSATAPNRGDEQFF. The CDR3 DNA sequence: TGCAGTGCAACGGCACCTAATCGGGGCGATGAGCAGTTCTTC.

This clonotype was seen a handful of times. V and J are TRBV20-1 and TRBJ2-3, with D possibly matching TRBD2 (5 bases). This CDR3 is built from 12 residues. Germline V gene data show CDR1 as DFQATT and CDR2 as SNEGSKA (reference sequence). The V end was cut by 6 bases, the J end by 6 bases, with 13 bases between. Here the CDR3 reads CSASGRGDTQYF. For the CDR3, the DNA is TGCAGTGCCAGCGGCCGAGGGGATACGCAGTATTTT.

The V call is TRBV14, the J call TRBJ2-3; D is undetermined. Between the trimmed V and J ends, which lost 4 bases and 0 bases, there was a span of 14 bases. Germline assignment: CDR1 SGHDN and CDR2 FVKESK. CDR3 length equals 16 residues. The CDR3 region is CASSPWLVTSTDTQYF. CDR3 sequence (DNA): TGTGCCAGCAGCCCCTGGCTAGTCACTAGCACAGATACGCAGTATTTT. Combining the CDR3 with reference TRBV14 and TRBJ2-3 gives the whole variable domain EAGVTQFPSHSVIEKGQTVTLRCDPISGHDNLYWYRRVMGKEIKFLLHFVKESKQDESGMPNNRFLAERTGGTYSTLKVQPAELEDSGVYFCASSPWLVTSTDTQYFGPGTRLTVL.

This clonotype was counted between two and nine times. The rearrangement joins TRBV7-2 to TRBJ2-1; 10 bases align to TRBD2. The CDR3 has 16 amino acids. Trimming cost V 3 bases and J 6 bases; bases outside gene matches: 8. Looked up from germline, CDR1 is SGHTA and CDR2 is FQGNSA. The CDR3 here is CASSFGQSGRANEQFF. The CDR3 DNA reads as TGTGCCAGCAGCTTCGGGCAGAGCGGGAGGGCCAATGAGCAGTTCTTC.

The sample holds a few counts of this clonotype. The V and J genes are TRBV5-1 and TRBJ2-5; D call uncertain. V gave up 0 bases and J gave up 1 base, with 4 bases separating them. This CDR3 contains 13 residues. Germline CDR1 is SGHRS and CDR2 is YFSETQ. The CDR3 here is CASSLESQETQYF. The CDR3 DNA follows: TGCGCCAGCAGCTTGGAGTCCCAAGAGACCCAGTACTTC.

This clonotype was seen a few times. The rearrangement uses TRBV4-3 and TRBJ2-5; D gene uncertain. From germline, CDR1 is LGHNA and CDR2 YSLEER. Between the trimmed V and J ends, which lost 4 bases and 1 base, there was a span of 10 bases. The CDR3 extends over 14 amino acids. CDR3 DNA: TGCGCCAGCAGCCTCGGACCCAGCCAAGAGACCCAGTACTTC. It yields the protein CASSLGPSQETQYF.

This clonotype was seen more than once but under ten times. V and J are TRBV20-1 and TRBJ2-3; D uncertain. Germline values: CDR1 DFQATT, CDR2 SNEGSKA (reference sequence). V shed 2 bases and J shed 5 bases, with 11 bases lying between them. This CDR3 contains 13 residues. CDR3: CSARSTALDTQYF. Written as DNA, the CDR3 is TGCAGTGCTAGATCTACCGCCTTAGATACGCAGTATTTT.